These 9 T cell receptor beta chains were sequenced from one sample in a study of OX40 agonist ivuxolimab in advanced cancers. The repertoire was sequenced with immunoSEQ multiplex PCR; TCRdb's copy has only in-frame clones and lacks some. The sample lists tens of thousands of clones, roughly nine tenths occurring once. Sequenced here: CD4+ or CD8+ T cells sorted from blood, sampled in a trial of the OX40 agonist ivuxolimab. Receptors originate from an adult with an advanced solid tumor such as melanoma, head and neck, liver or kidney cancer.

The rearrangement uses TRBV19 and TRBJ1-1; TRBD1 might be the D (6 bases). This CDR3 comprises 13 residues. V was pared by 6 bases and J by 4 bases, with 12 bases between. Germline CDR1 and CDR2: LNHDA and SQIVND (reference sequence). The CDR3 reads CASRKAGVTEAFF. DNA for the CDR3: TGTGCCAGTAGGAAAGCAGGGGTCACTGAAGCTTTCTTT.

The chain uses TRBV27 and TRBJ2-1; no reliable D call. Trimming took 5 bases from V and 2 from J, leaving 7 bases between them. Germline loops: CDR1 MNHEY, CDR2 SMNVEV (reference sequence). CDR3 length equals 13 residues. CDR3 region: CASSPLTYNEQFF. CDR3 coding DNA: TGTGCCAGCAGTCCCCTCACCTACAATGAGCAGTTCTTC.

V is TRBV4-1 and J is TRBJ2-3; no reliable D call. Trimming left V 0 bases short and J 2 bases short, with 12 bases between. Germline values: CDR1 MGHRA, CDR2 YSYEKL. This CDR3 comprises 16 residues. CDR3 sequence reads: CASSQEWQGYTDTQYF. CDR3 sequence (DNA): TGCGCCAGCAGCCAAGAGTGGCAAGGGTACACAGATACGCAGTATTTT.

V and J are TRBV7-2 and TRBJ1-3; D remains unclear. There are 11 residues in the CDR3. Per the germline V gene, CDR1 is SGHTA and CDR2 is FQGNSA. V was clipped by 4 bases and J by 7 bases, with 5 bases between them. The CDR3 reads CASSSRNTIYF. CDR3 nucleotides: TGTGCCAGCAGCTCACGGAACACCATATATTTT.

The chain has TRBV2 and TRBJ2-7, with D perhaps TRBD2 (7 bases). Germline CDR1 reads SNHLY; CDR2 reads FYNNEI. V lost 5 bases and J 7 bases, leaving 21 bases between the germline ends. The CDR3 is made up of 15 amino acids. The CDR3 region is CASSQRGGPGAEQYF. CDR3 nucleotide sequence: TGTGCCAGCAGTCAAAGGGGGGGACCCGGTGCAGAGCAGTACTTC.

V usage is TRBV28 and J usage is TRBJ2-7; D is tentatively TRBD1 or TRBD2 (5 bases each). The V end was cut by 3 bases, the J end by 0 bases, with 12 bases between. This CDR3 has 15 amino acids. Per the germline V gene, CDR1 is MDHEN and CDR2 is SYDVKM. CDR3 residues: CASSFRQGPSYEQYF. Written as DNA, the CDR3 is TGTGCCAGCAGTTTCCGCCAGGGACCCTCCTACGAGCAGTACTTC.

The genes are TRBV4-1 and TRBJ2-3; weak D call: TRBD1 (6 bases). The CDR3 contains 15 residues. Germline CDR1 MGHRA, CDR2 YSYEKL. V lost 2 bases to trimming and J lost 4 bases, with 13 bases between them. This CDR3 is CASSQQTGLADTQYF. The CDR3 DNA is TGCGCCAGCAGCCAACAAACAGGGCTCGCAGATACGCAGTATTTT.

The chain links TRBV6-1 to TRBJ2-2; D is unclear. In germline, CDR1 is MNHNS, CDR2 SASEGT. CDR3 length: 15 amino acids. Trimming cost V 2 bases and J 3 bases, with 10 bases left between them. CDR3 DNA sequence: TGTGCCAGCAGTGAAACTTCCCAGGACACCGGGGAGCTGTTTTTT. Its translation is CASSETSQDTGELFF.

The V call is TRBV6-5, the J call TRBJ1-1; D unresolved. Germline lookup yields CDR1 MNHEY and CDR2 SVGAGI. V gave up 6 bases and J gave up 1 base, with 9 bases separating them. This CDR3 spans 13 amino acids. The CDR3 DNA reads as TGTGCCAGCAGCCTCGGACCGAACACTGAAGCTTTCTTT. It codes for CASSLGPNTEAFF.